The next 3 T cell receptor beta chains were all read from a single sample in a study of cytomegalovirus exposure and HLA in healthy donors. PCR involved 60 Vbeta and 13 Jbeta primers. TCRdb keeps only in-frame clones here, not all; method: immunoSEQ multiplex PCR. This sample has about 160,000 clones, with roughly 80% found just once. Sequencing was performed on PBMCs. Receptors originate from a woman in her forties in good health and CMV-seronegative.

The V call is TRBV19, the J call TRBJ1-2, with D uncertain. This CDR3 spans 14 amino acids. Looked up from germline, CDR1 is LNHDA and CDR2 is SQIVND (reference sequence). Trimming removed 6 bases from V and 7 bases from J, with 18 bases in between. CDR3 loop: CASRSRGQGLGYTF. The CDR3, as DNA: TGTGCCAGTAGGTCCCGAGGTCAAGGTCTTGGCTACACCTTC.

This clone has just one count. The chain carries TRBV28 and TRBJ1-1; perhaps TRBD1 as D (6 bases). CDR1 and CDR2 from the germline V gene are MDHEN and SYDVKM. The ends were cut back, 5 bases at V and 1 base at J, with 11 bases in the middle. The CDR3 extends over 14 amino acids. The CDR3 region is CASSGAGANTEAFF. The CDR3 DNA follows: TGTGCCAGCAGTGGGGCAGGGGCGAACACTGAAGCTTTCTTT.

The J gene is TRBJ2-7, the V gene TRBV5-4; weak D call: TRBD1 (6 bases). This CDR3 is built from 15 residues. The V gene's germline CDR1 is SGHNT and CDR2 YYREEE (reference sequence). The ends were cut back, 2 bases at V and 3 bases at J, with 15 bases in the middle. CDR3 sequence reads: CASSFQNRAVYEQYF. CDR3 sequence (DNA): TGTGCCAGCAGCTTCCAAAACAGGGCAGTCTACGAGCAGTACTTC.